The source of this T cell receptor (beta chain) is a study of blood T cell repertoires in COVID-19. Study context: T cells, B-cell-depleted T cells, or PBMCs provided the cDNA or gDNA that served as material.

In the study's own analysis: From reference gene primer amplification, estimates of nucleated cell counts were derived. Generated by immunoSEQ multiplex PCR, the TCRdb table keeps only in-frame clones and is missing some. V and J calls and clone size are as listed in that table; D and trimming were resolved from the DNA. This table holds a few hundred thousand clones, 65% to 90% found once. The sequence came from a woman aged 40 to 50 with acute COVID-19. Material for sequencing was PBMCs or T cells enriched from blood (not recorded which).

Here the CDR3 reads CATSSRLGNTEAFF. Written as DNA, the CDR3 is TGTGCCACCAGCAGCAGGTTGGGGAACACTGAAGCTTTCTTT. The V call is TRBV15, the J call TRBJ1-1; D uncertain. This CDR3 is built from 14 residues. Germline CDR1 is LNHNV and CDR2 is YYDKDF (reference sequence). Trimming removed 3 bases from V and 1 base from J, with 9 bases in between.